The source of this T cell receptor (beta chain) is a study of T cell responses to AZD1222 COVID-19 vaccine. The repertoire was sequenced with immunoSEQ multiplex PCR; TCRdb's copy has only in-frame clones and lacks some. The top ten clones hold roughly 0.9% of a sample with approximately 160,000 clones, 85% to 95% of them seen once. The sample was peripheral blood, taken on day 0 of AZD1222 vaccination. This receptor was obtained from an adult in good health.

This chain's CDR3 is CASSLAAQETQYF. The DNA for the CDR3 is TGTGCCAGCAGCTTAGCCGCCCAAGAGACCCAGTACTTC. V usage is TRBV7-6 and J usage is TRBJ2-5, with D uncertain. Trimming removed 0 bases at V and 1 base at J, with 3 bases between. The CDR3 runs 13 residues. Germline V gives CDR1 SGHVS, CDR2 FNYEAQ.